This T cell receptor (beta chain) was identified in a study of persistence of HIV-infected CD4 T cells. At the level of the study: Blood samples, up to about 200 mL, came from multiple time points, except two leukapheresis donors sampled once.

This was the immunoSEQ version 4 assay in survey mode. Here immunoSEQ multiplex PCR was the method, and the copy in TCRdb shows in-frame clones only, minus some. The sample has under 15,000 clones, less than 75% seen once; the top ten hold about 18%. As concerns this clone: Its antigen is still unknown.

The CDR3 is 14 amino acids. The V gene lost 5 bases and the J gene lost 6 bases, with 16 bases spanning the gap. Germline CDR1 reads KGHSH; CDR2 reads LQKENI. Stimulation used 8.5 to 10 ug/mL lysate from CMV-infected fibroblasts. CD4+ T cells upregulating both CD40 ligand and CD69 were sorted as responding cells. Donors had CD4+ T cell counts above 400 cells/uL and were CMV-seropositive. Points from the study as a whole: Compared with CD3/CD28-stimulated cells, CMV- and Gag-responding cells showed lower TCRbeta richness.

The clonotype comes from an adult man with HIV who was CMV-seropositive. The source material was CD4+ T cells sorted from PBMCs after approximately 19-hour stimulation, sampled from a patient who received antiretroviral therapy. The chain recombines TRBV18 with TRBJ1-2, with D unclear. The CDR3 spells CASSESPGADGYTF. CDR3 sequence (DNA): TGTGCCAGCTCAGAAAGCCCAGGAGCGGATGGCTACACCTTC. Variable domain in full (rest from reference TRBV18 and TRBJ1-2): NAGVMQNPRHLVRRRGQEARLRCSPMKGHSHVYWYRQLPEEGLKFMVYLQKENIIDESGMPKERFSAEFPKEGPSILRIQQVVRGDSAAYFCASSESPGADGYTFGSGTRLTVV.